These 7 T cell receptor beta chains came from one sample sequenced in a study of shared clonotypes between healthy human individuals. Data came from immunoSEQ multiplex PCR; TCRdb stores just in-frame clones and leaves some out. The table records about 2.3 million clones, 85% to 95% of them present only once. Sequenced: naive CD4+ T cells from PBMCs. Subset reported: CD45RA+ positively selected. Every receptor here comes from a man between 18 and 35 years old in good health. Some clones in this sample may be carry-over from other donors' samples.

The chain is built from TRBV6-5 and TRBJ1-2, with D possibly being TRBD1 (5 bases). The germline V gene has CDR1 MNHEY and CDR2 SVGAGI. V shed 2 bases and J shed 2 bases, with 12 bases lying between them. The length of the CDR3 is 15 residues. The CDR3 reads CASSYTGRINYGYTF. In DNA form, the CDR3 reads TGTGCCAGCAGTTACACGGGACGGATCAACTATGGCTACACCTTC.

Points on this clone: The same CDR3 is also encoded by other DNA sequences in this sample. V is TRBV7-3 and J is TRBJ2-1; a weak D match, TRBD2 (5 bases). Germline V CDR1 and CDR2: SGHTA, FQGTGA. V was clipped by 3 bases and J by 0 bases, with 9 bases between them. This CDR3 has 15 residues. The DNA for the CDR3 is TGTGCCAGCAGCTTGGACTCGAGCTCCTACAATGAGCAGTTCTTC. It yields the protein CASSLDSSSYNEQFF.

The chain uses TRBV5-1 and TRBJ2-1, with 8 bases aligning to TRBD2. Losses at the gene ends were 2 bases for V and 5 bases for J; bases not matched to a gene: 6. Germline CDR1 is SGHRS and CDR2 is YFSETQ. The CDR3 is made up of 15 amino acids. The CDR3 sequence: CASSFIAGSNNEQFF. CDR3 coding DNA: TGCGCCAGCAGCTTCATAGCGGGAAGCAACAATGAGCAGTTCTTC.

The chain couples TRBV5-5 to TRBJ1-2; D is unresolved. Trimming removed 3 bases from V and 8 bases from J, with 11 bases in between. The CDR3 is 12 amino acids. Germline-derived CDR1 and CDR2 are SGHKS and YYEKEE (reference sequence). In nucleotides, the CDR3 is TGTGCCAGCAGCTCCTCCGGGGTGGGCTACACCTTC. Translation: CASSSSGVGYTF.

The CDR3 nucleotides read TGTGCCAGCAGAAGAACAGGGGAGTCTGGAAACACCATATATTTT. Encoded protein: CASRRTGESGNTIYF. The chain has TRBV7-9 and TRBJ1-3; 7 bases fit TRBD1. The germline CDR1 and CDR2 sequences are SEHNR and FQNEAQ (reference sequence). The CDR3 is made up of 15 amino acids. The ends lost 6 bases at V and 1 base at J; junction bases unmatched: 6.

This rearrangement joins TRBV27 to TRBJ2-3, with 13 positions matching TRBD2. The V and J ends lost 6 bases and 10 bases, in that order; junction bases with no gene match: 13. CDR3 length: 16 residues. CDR1 is MNHEY and CDR2 is SMNVEV in the germline V gene (reference sequence). The CDR3 DNA sequence: TGTGCCAGCAGCCCTAATCCGGGACTAGCGGGATTGTCGCAGTATTTT. It yields the protein CASSPNPGLAGLSQYF.

The CDR3 spells CASSVEGQENIQYF. In DNA, the CDR3 is TGTGCCAGCAGCGTAGAGGGACAGGAAAACATTCAGTACTTC. This chain uses TRBV9 with TRBJ2-4, with TRBD1 matching 8 bases. The CDR3 contains 14 residues. Germline CDR1 reads SGDLS; CDR2 reads YYNGEE. Losses at the gene ends were 0 bases for V and 5 bases for J; bases not matched to a gene: 1.